The clone carrying this TCR beta chain appeared a single time. Its cognate antigen is unknown. These data originate in a study of T cell repertoires and HLA-DP antigens. Findings of the study overall: Average cumulative frequency of previously undetected clones was 35% to 40% against one allele and roughly 47% against the other.

Trimming took off 1 base at V and 4 bases at J, with 9 bases between the two ends. The CDR3 loop spans 14 amino acids. Germline assignment: CDR1 MNHNS and CDR2 SASEGT. TCRdb keeps only in-frame clones here, not all; method: immunoSEQ multiplex PCR. Among roughly 73,000 clones listed, about four fifths were seen once. V is TRBV6-1 and J is TRBJ2-3, with D unresolved. The sequenced sample consisted of CD4+ T cells from PBMCs. The sequence came from a man between 60 and 70 years old in good health and CMV-seronegative. CDR3 nucleotides: TGTGCCAGCAGTGAAGTCGTCCTATCAGATACGCAGTATTTT. This gives the protein CASSEVVLSDTQYF.